These 17 T cell receptor beta chains share one sample of origin, sequenced in a study of T cell clonotyping in hematopoietic cell transplantation. Sequenced by immunoSEQ multiplex PCR; TCRdb stores in-frame clones only, minus some. In the table there are nearly 70,000 clones, around 94% of which are singletons. Sequenced: peripheral blood mononuclear cells. Receptor source: a man aged 50-59 years in good health. Some clones in this sample may be carry-over from other donors' samples.

The V and J genes are TRBV6-1 and TRBJ2-6; perhaps TRBD2 as D (5 bases). This CDR3 is 15 amino acids long. Germline V CDR1 and CDR2: MNHNS, SASEGT. Trimming pared 6 bases from V and 0 bases from J, leaving 9 bases between. The CDR3 bases are TGTGCCAGCAGCGGACTGAGCTCTGGGGCCAACGTCCTGACTTTC. Translating it yields CASSGLSSGANVLTF.

The chain carries TRBV6-5 and TRBJ2-7; TRBD2 matches at 8 bases. The CDR3 has 16 amino acids. Germline-derived CDR1 and CDR2 are MNHEY and SVGAGI. Trimming removed 2 bases from V and 0 bases from J; junction bases left unmatched: 6. The CDR3 coding sequence is TGTGCCAGCAGTTACACCACTAGCGGAAGCTCCTACGAGCAGTACTTC. Protein: CASSYTTSGSSYEQYF.

About this clone itself: The sample has other DNA sequences that encode this CDR3 too. The chain links TRBV19 to TRBJ1-1; 9 nucleotides agree with TRBD1. Germline trimming cut 9 bases from V and 2 bases from J; bases unmatched to any gene: 4. Germline CDR1 LNHDA, CDR2 SQIVND (reference sequence). The CDR3 runs to 13 residues. CDR3 in amino acids: CASNRGRNTEAFF. CDR3 DNA: TGTGCCAGCAACAGGGGGCGAAACACTGAAGCTTTCTTT. The variable domain in full, with the rest retrieved from reference TRBV19 and TRBJ1-1, is DGGITQSPKYLFRKEGQNVTLSCEQNLNHDAMYWYRQDPGQGLRLIYYSQIVNDFQKGDIAEGYSVSREKKESFPLTVTSAQKNPTAFYLCASNRGRNTEAFFGQGTRLTVV.

The count of this clone is one. The chain is built from TRBV5-4 and TRBJ1-1, with D unclear. V lost 4 bases and J 1 base, leaving 11 bases between the germline ends. The CDR3 consists of 14 residues. Germline assignment: CDR1 SGHNT and CDR2 YYREEE (reference sequence). CDR3 residues: CASSPADGNTEAFF. The CDR3 DNA is TGTGCCAGCAGCCCCGCGGACGGGAACACTGAAGCTTTCTTT.

A few counts support this clone. The gene calls are TRBV19 and TRBJ1-5; D not certain. The V gene lost 2 bases and the J gene lost 1 base, with 12 bases spanning the gap. The CDR3 runs to 16 residues. CDR1 is LNHDA and CDR2 is SQIVND in the germline V gene (reference sequence). This CDR3 is CASSIIRVSSNQPQHF. The CDR3 DNA follows: TGTGCCAGTAGTATAATTAGAGTCTCGAGCAATCAGCCCCAGCATTTT.

Only one count was recorded for this clone. The rearrangement links TRBV7-9 to TRBJ2-6; TRBD1 matches at 7 bases. This CDR3 has 18 amino acids. Germline V gene sequence: CDR1 SEHNR, CDR2 FQNEAQ (reference sequence). The junction had 9 bases not matched to a gene; V was cut back by 4 bases and J by 0 bases. CDR3 sequence: CASSSPWTGSSGANVLTF. The CDR3 DNA reads as TGTGCCAGCAGCTCCCCCTGGACAGGAAGCTCTGGGGCCAACGTCCTGACTTTC.

This sequence joins TRBV29-1 and TRBJ2-7; perhaps TRBD2 as D (7 bases). Germline V lookup: CDR1 SQVTM, CDR2 ANQGSEA. This CDR3 is built from 16 residues. The germline V and J ends were trimmed by 2 bases and 1 base, with 18 bases remaining between them. This CDR3 reads CSVEQTQGGGSYEQYF. CDR3 coding DNA: TGCAGCGTTGAACAAACCCAGGGAGGGGGGTCCTACGAGCAGTACTTC.

The chain links TRBV4-1 to TRBJ1-2; D remains unclear. CDR1 and CDR2 from the germline V gene are MGHRA and YSYEKL. The length of the CDR3 is 14 residues. Trimming pared 3 bases from V and 5 bases from J, leaving 13 bases between. CDR3 sequence reads: CASSQMEVEYGYTF. CDR3 nucleotide sequence: TGCGCCAGCAGCCAGATGGAGGTCGAGTATGGCTACACCTTC.

Concerning this clone itself: The sample carries other DNA sequences with the same CDR3. The chain is built from TRBV7-2 and TRBJ1-5; D remains unclear. Per germline, CDR1 SGHTA and CDR2 FQGNSA. The CDR3 totals 16 residues. Trimming took off 1 base at V and 4 bases at J, with 14 bases between the two ends. The CDR3 coding sequence is TGTGCCAGCAGCTTAGAACCCTCGAGAGGTAATCAGCCCCAGCATTTT. Its translation is CASSLEPSRGNQPQHF. The variable domain in full, with the rest retrieved from reference TRBV7-2 and TRBJ1-5, is GAGVSQSPSNKVTEKGKDVELRCDPISGHTALYWYRQSLGQGLEFLIYFQGNSAPDKSGLPSDRFSAERTGGSVSTLTIQRTQQEDSAVYLCASSLEPSRGNQPQHFGDGTRLSIL.

The chain recombines TRBV4-1 with TRBJ2-7; D ambiguous. The CDR3 length is 16 residues. CDR1 MGHRA and CDR2 YSYEKL come from the germline V gene. Trimming left V 2 bases short and J 3 bases short, with 17 bases between. CDR3 coding DNA: TGCGCCAGCAGCCAATCCCCGGATATGGTTGACTACGAGCAGTACTTC. Protein sequence: CASSQSPDMVDYEQYF.

This clone was seen just once. This chain joins TRBV7-2 and TRBJ1-1; D not resolved. Germline loops: CDR1 SGHTA, CDR2 FQGNSA. The V end was cut by 1 base, the J end by 0 bases, with 12 bases between. This CDR3 comprises 16 residues. For the CDR3, the DNA is TGTGCCAGCAGCTTAGGAGGTGGGCCGGTGAACACTGAAGCTTTCTTT. Residues: CASSLGGGPVNTEAFF.

The CDR3 loop is CASGQNNQPQHF. DNA of the CDR3: TGTGCCAGCGGACAGAATAATCAGCCCCAGCATTTT. The J gene is TRBJ1-5, the V gene TRBV19; the D gene is possibly TRBD1 (6 bases). V shed 9 bases and J shed 4 bases, with 10 bases lying between them. From germline, CDR1 is LNHDA and CDR2 SQIVND (reference sequence). CDR3 size: 12 residues.

This chain links TRBV7-9 with TRBJ2-3; D is possibly TRBD1 or TRBD2 (5 bases each). Germline V gene lookup returns CDR1 SEHNR and CDR2 FQNEAQ (reference sequence). The CDR3 has 13 residues. V lost 4 bases to trimming and J lost 6 bases, with 11 bases between them. Here the CDR3 DNA reads TGTGCCAGCAGCTCCGGGACGTGGGATACGCAGTATTTT. Translated, it gives CASSSGTWDTQYF.

This clone was detected once. The gene calls are TRBV6-5 and TRBJ2-2; TRBD1 matches at 9 bases. Germline CDR1 and CDR2: MNHEY and SVGAGI. V gave up 2 bases and J gave up 8 bases; unmatched junction bases: 3. The CDR3 has 14 amino acids. The CDR3 loop is CASSYTGGRGELFF. CDR3 coding DNA: TGTGCCAGCAGTTACACAGGGGGCAGGGGGGAGCTGTTTTTT.

This chain uses TRBV7-9 with TRBJ1-4; D unclear. The length of the CDR3 is 14 residues. Germline V gene sequence: CDR1 SEHNR, CDR2 FQNEAQ (reference sequence). The V and J ends lost 0 bases and 8 bases respectively, with 10 bases between them. CDR3 nucleotides: TGTGCCAGCAGCTTAGCCCTGGCGGGGGAAAAACTGTTTTTT. It yields the protein CASSLALAGEKLFF.

This chain uses TRBV10-3 with TRBJ1-4; a weak D match, TRBD1 (5 bases). Per the germline V gene, CDR1 is ENHRY and CDR2 is SYGVKD. The V gene lost 3 bases and the J gene lost 6 bases, with 14 bases spanning the gap. The CDR3 consists of 15 residues. The DNA for the CDR3 is TGTGCCATCAGTGAACTCGGGGGTTTTGATGAAAAACTGTTTTTT. Translated: CAISELGGFDEKLFF.

This chain uses TRBV5-8 with TRBJ2-7, with D perhaps TRBD2 (5 bases). This CDR3 has 13 amino acids. Trimming cost V 4 bases and J 3 bases, with 11 bases left between them. Per germline, CDR1 SGHTS and CDR2 YDEGEE. The CDR3 is CASSRGEDYEQYF. CDR3 nucleotide sequence: TGTGCCAGCAGCCGGGGTGAGGACTACGAGCAGTACTTC.